This passage covers 20 T cell receptor beta chains from one sample sequenced in a study of cytomegalovirus exposure and HLA in healthy donors. This PCR relied on a set of 60 Vbeta primers and 13 Jbeta primers. Repertoires were generated with immunoSEQ multiplex PCR, while TCRdb's copy carries only in-frame clones and drops some. Of roughly 97,000 clones in the sample, over 60% were seen once. Source material: PBMCs. The receptors originated from a man aged 60 to 69 in good health and CMV-seropositive.

The chain joins TRBV6-4 to TRBJ1-2, with TRBD1 identical over 7 bases. J was trimmed by 4 bases and V by 4 bases; bases with no gene match: 6. Per the germline V gene, CDR1 is MRHNA and CDR2 is SNTAGT. The CDR3 runs to 14 residues. For the CDR3, the DNA is TGTGCCAGCAGTGCAACAGGGGCCTCCTATGGCTACACCTTC. Protein product: CASSATGASYGYTF.

The CDR3 nucleotides are TGCGCCAGCAGCTTGGCACCAGGGCTCCACGAGCAGTACTTC. Amino acid sequence: CASSLAPGLHEQYF. V usage is TRBV5-1 and J usage is TRBJ2-7; D is perhaps TRBD1 (5 bases). The CDR3 extends over 14 amino acids. Germline V gene lookup returns CDR1 SGHRS and CDR2 YFSETQ. Trimming pared 0 bases from V and 5 bases from J, leaving 12 bases between.

The chain couples TRBV5-4 to TRBJ2-2; 11 positions match TRBD2. The length of the CDR3 is 17 residues. Germline assignment: CDR1 SGHNT and CDR2 YYREEE (reference sequence). J gave up 2 bases and V 4 bases, and 7 bases lay outside the gene matches. The chain's CDR3 is CASSPGLAGINTGELFF. The CDR3 nucleotides read TGTGCCAGCAGCCCTGGACTAGCGGGCATTAACACCGGGGAGCTGTTTTTT.

V and J are TRBV7-2 and TRBJ1-6; 8 bases map to TRBD1. This CDR3 comprises 14 residues. CDR1 and CDR2 from the germline V gene are SGHTA and FQGNSA. The V gene end was trimmed by 1 base and the J gene end by 9 bases; junction bases not matched to a gene: 2. CDR3 region: CASSLVTGGSPLHF. In nucleotides, the CDR3 is TGTGCCAGCAGCTTAGTCACAGGGGGTTCACCCCTCCACTTT.

The chain couples TRBV4-3 to TRBJ2-7; 9 nucleotides align to TRBD1. Looked up from germline, CDR1 is LGHNA and CDR2 is YSLEER. With V trimmed by 1 base and J by 3 bases, 7 bases remained unmatched. This CDR3 has 16 residues. This chain's CDR3 is CASSQAPGTGIYEQYF. The CDR3 region has the DNA TGCGCCAGCAGCCAAGCGCCCGGGACAGGGATCTACGAGCAGTACTTC.

The chain couples TRBV10-3 to TRBJ2-7; the match to TRBD1 covers 8 bases. CDR1 and CDR2 from the germline V gene are ENHRY and SYGVKD. This CDR3 is 14 amino acids long. The junction had 7 bases not matched to a gene; V was cut back by 8 bases and J by 1 base. This CDR3 reads CAISEDRASYEQYF. In nucleotides, the CDR3 is TGTGCCATCTCCGAGGACAGGGCTTCCTACGAGCAGTACTTC.

This clone occurred a few times. The chain joins TRBV5-1 to TRBJ1-3, with TRBD1 matching over 7 bases. V trimming: 4 bases; J trimming: 4 bases; junction bases outside the gene matches: 11. Germline V lookup: CDR1 SGHRS, CDR2 YFSETQ. CDR3 length: 16 amino acids. CDR3 amino acids: CASSPSTGLEGNTIYF. CDR3 coding DNA: TGCGCCAGCAGCCCCTCGACAGGGCTCGAAGGAAACACCATATATTTT.

V and J are TRBV5-1 and TRBJ1-1, with TRBD1 matching over 8 bases. Germline V gene data show CDR1 as SGHRS and CDR2 as YFSETQ. Unmatched junction bases numbered 9, after V lost 2 bases and J lost 3 bases. The CDR3 is 16 amino acids. The CDR3 DNA sequence: TGCGCCAGCAGCTTACCACTCAGGGGGCCGGACACTGAAGCTTTCTTT. Translation: CASSLPLRGPDTEAFF.

V usage is TRBV7-9 and J usage is TRBJ2-3, with 14 nucleotides matching TRBD2. Trimming took 1 base from V and 4 from J; bases not matched to a gene: 4. Germline V CDR1 and CDR2: SEHNR, FQNEAQ (reference sequence). CDR3 size: 17 residues. The CDR3 sequence is CASSLGRLAGGADTQYF. The CDR3 bases are TGTGCCAGCAGCTTAGGGCGACTAGCGGGGGGGGCAGATACGCAGTATTTT. Full variable domain (remainder filled in from reference TRBV7-9 and TRBJ2-3): DTGVSQNPRHKITKRGQNVTFRCDPISEHNRLYWYRQTLGQGPEFLTYFQNEAQLEKSRLLSDRFSAERPKGSFSTLEIQRTEQGDSAMYLCASSLGRLAGGADTQYFGPGTRLTVL.

V usage is TRBV5-1 and J usage is TRBJ2-2, with TRBD1 matching over 8 bases. Germline V gene data show CDR1 as SGHRS and CDR2 as YFSETQ. The CDR3 has 15 residues. Trimming took 4 bases from V and 2 from J; bases not matched to a gene: 4. CDR3 protein: CASSKGQGNTGELFF. The CDR3, as DNA: TGCGCCAGCAGCAAAGGACAGGGAAACACCGGGGAGCTGTTTTTT.

V is TRBV9 and J is TRBJ1-3; D uncertain. CDR3 length: 13 amino acids. V was clipped by 6 bases and J by 1 base, with 8 bases between them. Germline-derived CDR1 and CDR2 are SGDLS and YYNGEE. The CDR3, as DNA: TGTGCCAGCACCACGGGTTCTGGAAACACCATATATTTT. The encoded protein is CASTTGSGNTIYF.

The chain recombines TRBV11-2 with TRBJ1-1; D may be TRBD1 (6 bases). Germline V gene lookup returns CDR1 SGHAT and CDR2 FQNNGV. The CDR3 is 17 amino acids. Trimming took off 3 bases at V and 0 bases at J, with 17 bases between the two ends. CDR3 loop: CASSLEPTGQMNTEAFF. CDR3 bases: TGTGCCAGCAGCTTGGAACCCACAGGGCAAATGAACACTGAAGCTTTCTTT.

The CDR3 loop reads CASSLVGGGRDNEQFF. The CDR3, as DNA: TGTGCCAGCAGCTTAGTTGGCGGGGGGAGAGACAATGAGCAGTTCTTC. J is TRBJ2-1 and V is TRBV7-2, with 8 bases fitting TRBD2. Germline lookup yields CDR1 SGHTA and CDR2 FQGNSA. There are 16 residues in the CDR3. J lost 5 bases, V lost 1 base, and 7 bases had no gene match.

J is TRBJ2-7 and V is TRBV6-5; the match to TRBD2 covers 9 bases. This CDR3 is built from 14 residues. Per the germline V gene, CDR1 is MNHEY and CDR2 is SVGAGI. V lost 8 bases and J lost 7; bases outside the gene matches: 12. CDR3 bases: TGTGCCAGCGGGTCAGCGGGGGGCTCCGGGGAGCAGTACTTC. The encoded protein is CASGSAGGSGEQYF.

This clone was seen a few times. The V and J genes are TRBV6-1 and TRBJ1-4, with a tentative D call TRBD1 (5 bases). This CDR3 region has 12 residues. V was cut by 10 bases and J by 2 bases, with 8 bases left in between. Germline CDR1 is MNHNS and CDR2 is SASEGT. The CDR3 region is CATRATNEKLFF. CDR3 coding DNA: TGTGCCACCAGGGCTACTAATGAAAAACTGTTTTTT.

Comments on this clone: Other DNA sequences in the sample encode the same CDR3. V is TRBV5-1 and J is TRBJ2-7; 9 nucleotides agree with TRBD2. V dropped 0 bases and J dropped 0; count of bases not matched to a gene: 1. Per the germline V gene, CDR1 is SGHRS and CDR2 is YFSETQ. The length of the CDR3 is 15 residues. The CDR3 DNA follows: TGCGCCAGCAGCTTGGGACTAGCGGACTCCTACGAGCAGTACTTC. This codes for CASSLGLADSYEQYF.

The rearrangement links TRBV6-1 to TRBJ1-5; possible D gene TRBD1, 5 bases. CDR3 size: 14 residues. Per the germline V gene, CDR1 is MNHNS and CDR2 is SASEGT. V was shortened by 6 bases and J by 0 bases, with 9 bases between the two germline ends. CDR3 protein: CASSATVSNQPQHF. The CDR3 bases are TGTGCCAGCAGCGCGACAGTTAGCAATCAGCCCCAGCATTTT.

The chain has TRBV10-3 and TRBJ2-5; TRBD1 agrees at 7 bases. The J call may be faulty, since TRBJ2-7 better matches the DNA end. CDR3 length equals 13 residues. Per the germline V gene, CDR1 is ENHRY and CDR2 is SYGVKD. As DNA, the CDR3 is TGTGCCATCAGTGAGGGACAGGCCTACGAGCAGTACTTC. It encodes CAISEGQAYEQYF.

This rearrangement joins TRBV29-1 to TRBJ2-3, with D uncertain. The CDR3 is 10 residues long. Between the trimmed V and J ends, which lost 4 bases and 4 bases, there was a span of 3 bases. Germline V CDR1 and CDR2: SQVTM, ANQGSEA. In nucleotides, the CDR3 is TGCAGCGTTGCAGCAGATACGCAGTATTTT. It specifies CSVAADTQYF.

This chain connects TRBV25-1 to TRBJ1-2; the match to TRBD1 covers 7 bases. CDR1 is MGHDK and CDR2 is SYGVNS in the germline V gene. With V trimmed by 1 base and J by 4 bases, 6 bases remained unmatched. This CDR3 comprises 15 residues. The CDR3 is CASSESGTDIYGYTF. CDR3 nucleotides: TGTGCCAGCAGTGAATCCGGGACAGACATCTATGGCTACACCTTC.